This TCR beta chain is from a study of T cell repertoires in cytomegalovirus infection (dated by TCRdb to about 2019). As for the study more broadly: Donor HLA type was relevant to the analysis, because carriage of CMV infection together with the matching HLA type was indicated by public TCR beta signatures.

TCRdb shows the sequencer as Illumina HiSeq 1500. TCRdb cleaned the public reads at Q25 with fastp, built clones with MiXCR and kept in-frame beta chains. Each record represents a unique CDR3 protein, reported with the most common genes and DNA among its rows. The sample table holds 250,000 or so distinct CDR3 sequences, of which about 15% were seen once. Clones ranked in the top ten supply around 47% of the sample. Taken from the germline V gene, the CDR1 and CDR2 loops are MRHNA and SNTAGT. There are 18 amino acids in the CDR3, from cysteine to phenylalanine inclusive. Solely the CDR3 DNA is kept, with 54 bases framed from the first base. V trim: 3 bases; J trim: 4 bases; unmatched bases: 12. Details on this clonotype: No antigen is known for it. Per-base qualities were not stored, and no clone one base away is much larger.

Study-wide findings and limitations: In the ex vivo response, HLA-C-restricted CMV-specific TCR beta clonotypes were dominant, and in two of eight donors the single most frequent clonotype came from this HLA-C-restricted group. In both this cohort and an independent cohort of 352 donors, the cumulative frequency of public TCR beta family members distinguished carriers of CMV infection plus the relevant HLA type.

The material sequenced was CD8+ T cells from PBMCs. The chain employs TRBV6-4 and TRBJ1-6; 7 central bases correspond to TRBD1. This sequence was found in a human donor in good health (CMV status not recorded). Some clones in this sample may be carry-over from other donors' samples. The nucleotide sequence is given as TGTGCCAGCAGTGATTTTAAGACAGGGTATGGATATAATTCACCCCTCCACTTT. The resulting protein is CASSDFKTGYGYNSPLHF.